This T cell receptor beta chain was captured by sequencing in a study of blood T cells in healthy people across ages. Study-wide results and caveats: While age rose, TCR beta diversity per million T cells dropped in a roughly linear way.

There are 18 residues in the CDR3. The germline CDR1 and CDR2 sequences are SGHTA and FQGNSA. The junction had 15 bases not matched to a gene; V was cut back by 4 bases and J by 3 bases. On this clonotype: The antigen is undetermined.

PCR was performed a second time for roughly 7 to 12 cycles using a sample-barcoded 5' primer and a J-beta primer mix. Tags on each cDNA molecule came from a template-switch adaptor with 12 random nucleotides. One entry per CDR3 protein, called by TCRdb with MiXCR from the 5' RACE reads. Of approximately 780,000 distinct CDR3 sequences listed, around 25% are singletons. The same data also went into a second study, on T cells of mothers and their children. That publication notes: RNA extracted was entirely used for cDNA synthesis, 1.5 ug per 15 ul.

The gene calls are TRBV7-2 and TRBJ2-1, with TRBD2 matching over 7 bases. Material for sequencing was blood. This TCR came from a boy between 10 and 17 years old in good health. CDR3 DNA: TGTGCCAGCAGCTCTCCCGGGGGAGCGGGGACTTACTACAATGAGCAGTTCTTC. Translated: CASSSPGGAGTYYNEQFF.